This TCR beta chain was captured by sequencing in a study of blood T cell repertoires in COVID-19. Study-level information: COVID-19 samples collected from the United States, Italy and Spain covered acute and convalescent phases. T cells, B-cell-depleted T cells, or PBMCs supplied cDNA or gDNA.

The ends were cut back, 0 bases at V and 5 bases at J, with 7 bases in the middle. The CDR3 is made up of 13 amino acids. CDR1 and CDR2 (germline): MNHEY, SVGAGI. Study processing details: Nucleated cell number was recorded as an estimate derived from reference gene primer amplification. Data came from immunoSEQ multiplex PCR; TCRdb stores just in-frame clones and leaves some out. V, J and clone size derive from that table, while D and trimming were established from the DNA sequence. The data hold about 670,000 clones, with about 87% observed a single time. The sample taken for sequencing was peripheral blood. The V and J genes are TRBV6-5 and TRBJ1-1; D gene uncertain. The origin of this receptor is a woman aged 18 to 35 with acute or convalescent COVID-19. Here the CDR3 DNA reads TGTGCCAGCAGTTACTCGACAAGAACTGAAGCTTTCTTT. As protein: CASSYSTRTEAFF.